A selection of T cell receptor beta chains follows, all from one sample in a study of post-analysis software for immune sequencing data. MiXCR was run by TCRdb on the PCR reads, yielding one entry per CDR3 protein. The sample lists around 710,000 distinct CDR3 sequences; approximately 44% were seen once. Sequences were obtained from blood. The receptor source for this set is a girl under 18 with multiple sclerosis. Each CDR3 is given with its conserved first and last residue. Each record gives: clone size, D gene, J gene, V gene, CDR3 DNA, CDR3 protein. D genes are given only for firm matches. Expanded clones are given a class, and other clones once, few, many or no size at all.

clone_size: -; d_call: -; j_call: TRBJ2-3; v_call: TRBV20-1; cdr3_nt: TGCAGTGCTATAGACATCCTCCACACAGATACGCAGTATTTT; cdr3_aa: CSAIDILHTDTQYF
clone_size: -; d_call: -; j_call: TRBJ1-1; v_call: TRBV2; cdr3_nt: TGTGCCAGCGGGGGAGGGGTAGCTTTCTTT; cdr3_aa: CASGGGVAFF
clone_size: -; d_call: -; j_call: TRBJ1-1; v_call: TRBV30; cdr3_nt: TGTGCCTGGAGTGATACACACGGGGGGGTGAACACTGAAGCTTTCTTT; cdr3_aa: CAWSDTHGGVNTEAFF
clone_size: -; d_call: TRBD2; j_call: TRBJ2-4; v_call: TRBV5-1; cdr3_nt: TGCGCCAGCAGCTCCGGGATAGCGGGAGCTGGCATTCAGTACTTC; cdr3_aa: CASSSGIAGAGIQYF
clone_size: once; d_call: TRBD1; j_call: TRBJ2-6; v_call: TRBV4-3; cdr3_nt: TGCGCCAGCAGCCACCGACAGGGGACTGGGGCCAACGTCCTGACTTTC; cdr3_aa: CASSHRQGTGANVLTF
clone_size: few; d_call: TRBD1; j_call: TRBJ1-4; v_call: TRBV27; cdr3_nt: TGTGCCAGCAGTACGAGGACGGGGACAGGGGGCCGGCCCGATGAAAAACTGTTTTTT; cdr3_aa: CASSTRTGTGGRPDEKLFF
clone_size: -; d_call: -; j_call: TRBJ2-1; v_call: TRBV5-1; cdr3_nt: TGCGCCAGCAGCTTAACCTCGACTCAACAGCCGAACAATGAGCAGTTCTTC; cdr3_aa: CASSLTSTQQPNNEQFF
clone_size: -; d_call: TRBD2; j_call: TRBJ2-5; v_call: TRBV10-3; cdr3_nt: TGTGCCATCGGGAGGCTAGCGGGAGACCAAGAGACCCAGTACTTC; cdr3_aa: CAIGRLAGDQETQYF
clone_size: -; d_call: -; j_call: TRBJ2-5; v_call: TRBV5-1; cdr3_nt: TGCGCCAGCAGCGGAGCTCCAGGGTGGGAAGAGACCCAGTACTTC; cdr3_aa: CASSGAPGWEETQYF
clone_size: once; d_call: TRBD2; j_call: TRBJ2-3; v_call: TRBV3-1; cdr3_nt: TGTGCCAGCAGCCAAGATCGGGCGGGAGGGCCCATGGATACGCAGTATTTT; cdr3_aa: CASSQDRAGGPMDTQYF
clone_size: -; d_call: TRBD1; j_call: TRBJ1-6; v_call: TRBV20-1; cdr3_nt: TGCAGTGCTAGGGTGACAGGGGAGGGGATTTCACCCCTCCACTTT; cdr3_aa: CSARVTGEGISPLHF
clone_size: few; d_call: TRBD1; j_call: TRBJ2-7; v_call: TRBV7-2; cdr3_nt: TGTGCCAGCAGCTTACCAGGGGGCGTTAAGTACTTC; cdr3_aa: CASSLPGGVKYF
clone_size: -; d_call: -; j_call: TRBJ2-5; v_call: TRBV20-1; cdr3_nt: TGCAGTGCGAGTGGGGTTCAGGGCTCGACCCAGTACTTC; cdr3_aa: CSASGVQGSTQYF
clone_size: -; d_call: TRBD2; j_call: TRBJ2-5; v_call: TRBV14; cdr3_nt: TGTGCCAGCAGCCCGCTCCCATGGCGGGAGGGGTACCAAGAGACCCAGTACTTC; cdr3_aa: CASSPLPWREGYQETQYF
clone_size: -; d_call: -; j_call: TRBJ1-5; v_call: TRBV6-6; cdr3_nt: TGTGCCAGCATCGAAATCCGGGACAGCAATCAGCCCCAGCATTTT; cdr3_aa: CASIEIRDSNQPQHF
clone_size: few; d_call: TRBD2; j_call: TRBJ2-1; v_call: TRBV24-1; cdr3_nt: TGTGCCACCAGTGATCGGACTAGCGGATTCAATGAGCAGTTCTTC; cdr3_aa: CATSDRTSGFNEQFF
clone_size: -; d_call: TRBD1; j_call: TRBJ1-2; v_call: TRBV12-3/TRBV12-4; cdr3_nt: TGTGCCAGCAGCAGAGACAGGGGCGAGGCCTATGGCTACACCTTC; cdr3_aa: CASSRDRGEAYGYTF
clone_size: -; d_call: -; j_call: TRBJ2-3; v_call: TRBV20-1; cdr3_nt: TGCAGTGCTAGTCCCGGGACAAACACAGATACGCAGTATTTT; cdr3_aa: CSASPGTNTDTQYF
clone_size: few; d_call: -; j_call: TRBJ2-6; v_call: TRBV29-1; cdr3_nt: TGCAGCGTTGAGACAGACTCTGGGGCCAACGTCCTGACTTTC; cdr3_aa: CSVETDSGANVLTF
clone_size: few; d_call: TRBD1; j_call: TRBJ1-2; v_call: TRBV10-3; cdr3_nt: TGTGCCATCAGTGAGCCACCGACAGGGATGGACTGTGGCTACACCTTC; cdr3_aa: CAISEPPTGMDCGYTF
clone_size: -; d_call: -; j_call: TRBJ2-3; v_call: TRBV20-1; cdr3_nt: TGCAGTGCTAGAGATCGCACCCTCCCCACAGATACGCAGTATTTT; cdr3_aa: CSARDRTLPTDTQYF
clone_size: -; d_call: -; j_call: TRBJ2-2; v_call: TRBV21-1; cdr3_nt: TGTGCCAGCAGCAAAGTGGGGGCAACCGGGGAGCTGTTTTTT; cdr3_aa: CASSKVGATGELFF
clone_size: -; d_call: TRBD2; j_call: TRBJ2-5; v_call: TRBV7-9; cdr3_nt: TGTACCAGCAGTCCACGGGAGGGAGGTATGGAGACCCAGTACTTC; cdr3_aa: CTSSPREGGMETQYF
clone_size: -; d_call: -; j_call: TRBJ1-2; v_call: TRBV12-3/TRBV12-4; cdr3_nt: TGTGCCAGCAGTTTGCGGACTGCCTGGGGCTACACCTTC; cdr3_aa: CASSLRTAWGYTF